This passage covers 6 T cell receptor beta chains from one sample sequenced in a study of shared clonotypes between healthy human individuals. Sequenced by immunoSEQ multiplex PCR; TCRdb stores in-frame clones only, minus some. The data show about 870,000 clones, about 92% seen once. Positively selected for CCR7, the CD45RO-negative cells used as naive CD8 cells excluded terminally differentiated effector memory CD45RA+ cells. Sequenced input: naive CD8+ T cells sorted from blood. The receptors were sampled from a man aged 25 to 40 in good health.

This rearrangement joins TRBV7-9 to TRBJ2-7; 12 nucleotides line up with TRBD2. This CDR3 is 14 amino acids long. V was clipped by 5 bases and J by 4 bases; unmatched bases: 3. From germline, CDR1 is SEHNR and CDR2 FQNEAQ (reference sequence). This CDR3 reads CASSGLAGKYEQYF. The CDR3 nucleotides read TGTGCCAGCAGCGGACTAGCGGGAAAGTACGAGCAGTACTTC.

A single count supports this clone. This chain uses TRBV7-6 with TRBJ2-1; D is perhaps TRBD1 or TRBD2 (5 bases each). Germline assignment: CDR1 SGHVS and CDR2 FNYEAQ. The CDR3 is 17 residues long. The V end lost 0 bases, the J end lost 0 bases, and 12 bases lay between the germline ends. CDR3 coding DNA: TGTGCCAGCAGCTTAGCGTCGAGGGGAAGCTCCTACAATGAGCAGTTCTTC. Protein: CASSLASRGSSYNEQFF.

The V gene is TRBV5-1, the J gene TRBJ2-1; D gene ambiguous. Deletions cut 4 bases from V and 0 bases from J, with 17 bases between. Germline loops: CDR1 SGHRS, CDR2 YFSETQ. The CDR3 spans 17 residues. The DNA of the CDR3 is TGCGCCAGCAGCCCCCTACCACCTTCCTCCTCCTACAATGAGCAGTTCTTC. Protein product: CASSPLPPSSSYNEQFF.

The V gene is TRBV5-6, the J gene TRBJ2-7; 11 bases align to TRBD2. The junction had 9 bases not matched to a gene; V was cut back by 4 bases and J by 0 bases. The germline gives CDR1 SGHDT, CDR2 YYEEEE. This CDR3 has 17 amino acids. CDR3: CASSPDASGRFSYEQYF. CDR3 DNA: TGTGCCAGCAGCCCGGATGCTAGCGGGAGGTTCTCCTACGAGCAGTACTTC. Complete variable domain (other parts from reference TRBV5-6 and TRBJ2-7): DAGVTQSPTHLIKTRGQQVTLRCSPKSGHDTVSWYQQALGQGPQFIFQYYEEEERQRGNFPDRFSGHQFPNYSSELNVNALLLGDSALYLCASSPDASGRFSYEQYFGPGTRLTVT.

The chain employs TRBV7-9 and TRBJ2-7, with 8 bases matching TRBD2. With 5 bases clipped from V and 6 bases from J, the junction kept 15 bases outside the gene matches. The CDR3 is 16 residues long. The germline CDR1 and CDR2 sequences are SEHNR and FQNEAQ (reference sequence). CDR3 sequence reads: CASSDISGTRGGEQYF. CDR3 DNA: TGTGCCAGCAGCGATATATCCGGGACTAGGGGAGGCGAGCAGTACTTC.

The J gene is TRBJ1-2, the V gene TRBV28; 9 bases match TRBD1. Germline loops: CDR1 MDHEN, CDR2 SYDVKM. CDR3 length: 16 residues. V lost 7 bases, J lost 0 bases, and 9 bases stayed unmatched. CDR3 sequence (DNA): TGTGCCAGCATTAAGGACAGGGGCTTCCCTAACTATGGCTACACCTTC. Amino acids: CASIKDRGFPNYGYTF.